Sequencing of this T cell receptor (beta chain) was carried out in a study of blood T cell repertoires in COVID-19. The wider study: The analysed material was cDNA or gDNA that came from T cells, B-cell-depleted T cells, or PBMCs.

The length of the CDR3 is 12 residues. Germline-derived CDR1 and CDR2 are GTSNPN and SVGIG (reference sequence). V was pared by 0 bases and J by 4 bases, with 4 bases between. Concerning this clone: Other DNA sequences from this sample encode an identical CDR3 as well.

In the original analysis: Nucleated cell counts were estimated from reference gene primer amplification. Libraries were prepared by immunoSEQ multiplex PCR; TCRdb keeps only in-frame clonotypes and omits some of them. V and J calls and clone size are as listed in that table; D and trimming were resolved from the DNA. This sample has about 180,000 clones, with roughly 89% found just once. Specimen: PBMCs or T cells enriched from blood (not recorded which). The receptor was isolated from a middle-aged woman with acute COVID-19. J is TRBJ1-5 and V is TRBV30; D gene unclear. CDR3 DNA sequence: TGTGCCTGGAGTGTACTGAATCAGCCCCAGCATTTT. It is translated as CAWSVLNQPQHF.